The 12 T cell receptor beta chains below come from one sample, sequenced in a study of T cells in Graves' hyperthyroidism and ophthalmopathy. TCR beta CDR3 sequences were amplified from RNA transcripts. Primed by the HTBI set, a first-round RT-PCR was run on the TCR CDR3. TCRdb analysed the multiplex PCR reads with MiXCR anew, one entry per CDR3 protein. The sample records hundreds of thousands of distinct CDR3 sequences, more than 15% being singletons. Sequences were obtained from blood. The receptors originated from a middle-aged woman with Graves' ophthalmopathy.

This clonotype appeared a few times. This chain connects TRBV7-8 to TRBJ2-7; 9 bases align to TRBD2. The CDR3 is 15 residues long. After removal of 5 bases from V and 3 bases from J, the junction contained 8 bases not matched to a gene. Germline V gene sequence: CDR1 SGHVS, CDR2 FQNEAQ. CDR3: CASSPGAGGLYEQYF. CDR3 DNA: TGTGCCAGCAGCCCTGGAGCGGGAGGCCTCTACGAGCAGTACTTC.

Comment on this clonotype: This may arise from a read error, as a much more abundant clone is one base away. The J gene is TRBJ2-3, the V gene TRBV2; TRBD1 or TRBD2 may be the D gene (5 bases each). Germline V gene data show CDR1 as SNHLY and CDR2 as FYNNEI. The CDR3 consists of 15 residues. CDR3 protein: CVSRRGLLGTDTQYF. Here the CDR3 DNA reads TGTGTCAGCAGACGGGGCCTTCTAGGCACAGATACGCAGTATTTT.

CDR3 protein: CASSLITDTDTQYF. CDR3 nucleotide sequence: TGTGCCAGCAGTTTAATCACAGACACAGATACGCAGTATTTT. The rearrangement links TRBV12-3 or TRBV12-4 to TRBJ2-3; D unresolved. The V end was cut by 2 bases, the J end by 2 bases, with 8 bases between. The CDR3 spans 14 residues.

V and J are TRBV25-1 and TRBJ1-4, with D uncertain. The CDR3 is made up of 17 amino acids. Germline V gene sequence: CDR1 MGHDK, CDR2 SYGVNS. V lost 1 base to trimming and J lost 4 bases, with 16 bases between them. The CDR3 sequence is CASSEWGAPGSNEKLFF. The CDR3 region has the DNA TGTGCCAGCAGTGAATGGGGAGCCCCCGGGAGTAATGAAAAACTGTTTTTT. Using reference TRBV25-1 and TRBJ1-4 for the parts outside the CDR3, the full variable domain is EADIYQTPRYLVIGTGKKITLECSQTMGHDKMYWYQQDPGMELHLIHYSYGVNSTEKGDLSSESTVSRIRTEHFPLTLESARPSHTSQYLCASSEWGAPGSNEKLFFGSGTQLSVL.

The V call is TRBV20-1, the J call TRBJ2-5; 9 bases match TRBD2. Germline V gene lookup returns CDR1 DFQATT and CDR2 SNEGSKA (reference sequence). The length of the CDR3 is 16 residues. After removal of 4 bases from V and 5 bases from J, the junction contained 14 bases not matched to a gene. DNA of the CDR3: TGCAGTGCTACCAAGGGGGCGGGGGGGTCTGGGGAGACCCAGTACTTC. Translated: CSATKGAGGSGETQYF.

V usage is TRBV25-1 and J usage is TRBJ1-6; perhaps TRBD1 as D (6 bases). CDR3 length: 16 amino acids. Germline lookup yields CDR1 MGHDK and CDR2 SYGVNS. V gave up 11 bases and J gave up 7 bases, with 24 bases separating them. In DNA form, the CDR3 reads TGTGCCCCCAGGAGGGGGGGACTATGTCGGAATTCACCCCTCCACTTT. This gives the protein CAPRRGGLCRNSPLHF. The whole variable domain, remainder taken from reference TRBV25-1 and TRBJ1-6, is EADIYQTPRYLVIGTGKKITLECSQTMGHDKMYWYQQDPGMELHLIHYSYGVNSTEKGDLSSESTVSRIRTEHFPLTLESARPSHTSQYLCAPRRGGLCRNSPLHFGNGTRLTVT.

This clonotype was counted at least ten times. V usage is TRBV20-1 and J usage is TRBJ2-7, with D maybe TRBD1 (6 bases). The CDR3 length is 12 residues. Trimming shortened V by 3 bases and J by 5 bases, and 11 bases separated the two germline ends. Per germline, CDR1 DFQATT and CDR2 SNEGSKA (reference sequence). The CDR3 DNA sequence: TGCAGTGCTAGCGTTAGGGGGAACGAGCAGTACTTC. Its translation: CSASVRGNEQYF.

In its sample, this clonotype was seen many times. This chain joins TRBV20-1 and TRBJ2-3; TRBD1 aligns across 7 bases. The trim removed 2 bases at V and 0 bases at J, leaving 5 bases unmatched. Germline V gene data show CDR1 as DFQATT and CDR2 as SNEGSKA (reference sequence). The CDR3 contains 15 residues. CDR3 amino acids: CSARKGTASTDTQYF. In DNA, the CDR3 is TGCAGTGCTAGAAAAGGGACAGCGAGCACAGATACGCAGTATTTT.

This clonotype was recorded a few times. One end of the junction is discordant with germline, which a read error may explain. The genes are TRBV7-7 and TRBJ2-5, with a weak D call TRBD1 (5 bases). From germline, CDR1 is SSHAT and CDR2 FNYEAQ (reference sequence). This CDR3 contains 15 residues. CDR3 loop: CASSSQPGSQETQYF. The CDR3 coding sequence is TGTGCTAGCAGCTCCCAACCAGGGTCCCAGGAGACCCAGTACTTC.

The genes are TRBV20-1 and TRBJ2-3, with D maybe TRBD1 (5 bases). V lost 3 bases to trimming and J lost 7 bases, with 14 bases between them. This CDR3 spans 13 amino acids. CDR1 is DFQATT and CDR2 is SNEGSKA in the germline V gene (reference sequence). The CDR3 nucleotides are TGCAGTGCTAGGCTTCAGGGATCGCATACGCAGTATTTT. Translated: CSARLQGSHTQYF.

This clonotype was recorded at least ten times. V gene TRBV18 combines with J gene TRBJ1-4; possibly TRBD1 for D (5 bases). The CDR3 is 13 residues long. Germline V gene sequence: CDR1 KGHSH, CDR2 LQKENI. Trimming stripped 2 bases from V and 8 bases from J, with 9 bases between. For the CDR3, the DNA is TGTGCCAGCTCACCAGGGGCCGGGGAAAAACTGTTTTTT. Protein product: CASSPGAGEKLFF.

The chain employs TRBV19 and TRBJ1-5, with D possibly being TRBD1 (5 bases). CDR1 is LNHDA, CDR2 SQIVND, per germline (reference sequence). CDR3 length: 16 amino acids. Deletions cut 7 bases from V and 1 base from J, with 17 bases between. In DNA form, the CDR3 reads TGTGCCAGTACCTTGTCCGGGACGGTGAGCAATCAGCCCCAGCATTTT. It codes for CASTLSGTVSNQPQHF.